This is a list of T cell receptor beta chains from one sample in a study of OX40 agonist ivuxolimab in advanced cancers. The repertoire was sequenced with immunoSEQ multiplex PCR; TCRdb's copy has only in-frame clones and lacks some. Of around 100,000 clones in the sample, about 91% were seen once. The sample here was CD4+ or CD8+ T cells sorted from blood, taken in a trial of the OX40 agonist ivuxolimab. The source is an adult with an advanced solid tumor such as melanoma, head and neck, liver or kidney cancer. The conserved cysteine and the conserved F or W are not part of the CDR3 here.

CDR3: ASSSTGQGAAYEQY
V: TRBV5-1
J: TRBJ2-7

CDR3: ASSLWARSTDTQY
V: TRBV11-2
J: TRBJ2-3

CDR3: ASSARNSQTGSQAF
V: TRBV9
J: TRBJ1-1

CDR3: ASSSDIVNIQY
V: TRBV5-4
J: TRBJ2-4

CDR3: AWTPYGLASGNEKLF
V: TRBV30
J: TRBJ1-4

CDR3: ASSQDLGRNTEAF
V: TRBV4-3
J: TRBJ1-1

CDR3: ASSEGTGWNTGELF
V: TRBV5-4
J: TRBJ2-2

CDR3: ASSQPDFPGETQY
V: TRBV4-2
J: TRBJ2-5

CDR3: ASRLAGNYEQY
V: TRBV5-4
J: TRBJ2-7

CDR3: ASSSFTSGRSGDTQY
V: TRBV19
J: TRBJ2-3

CDR3: ASSLTLNTEAF
V: TRBV4-3
J: TRBJ1-1

CDR3: ASSPTAAAYEQY
V: TRBV7-3
J: TRBJ2-7

CDR3: ASSASIGGREETQY
V: TRBV9
J: TRBJ2-5

CDR3: ASRRGAWDTEAF
V: TRBV19
J: TRBJ1-1